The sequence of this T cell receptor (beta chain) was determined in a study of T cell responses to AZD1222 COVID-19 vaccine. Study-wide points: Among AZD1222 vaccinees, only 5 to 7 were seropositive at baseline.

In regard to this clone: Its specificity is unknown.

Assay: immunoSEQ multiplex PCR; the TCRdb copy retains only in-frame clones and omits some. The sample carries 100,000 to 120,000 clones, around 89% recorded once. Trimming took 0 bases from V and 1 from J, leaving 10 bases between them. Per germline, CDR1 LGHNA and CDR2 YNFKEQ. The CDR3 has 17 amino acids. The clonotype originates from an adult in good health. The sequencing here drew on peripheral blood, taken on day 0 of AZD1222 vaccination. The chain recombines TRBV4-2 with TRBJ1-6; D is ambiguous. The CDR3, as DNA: TGTGCCAGCAGCCAAGATTATGGCACGTCCTATAATTCACCCCTCCACTTT. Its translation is CASSQDYGTSYNSPLHF.